A single TCR beta chain is shown here with its context. Its binding antigen is unknown. There are no base qualities to consult, and no much larger clone falls within one base. Preparation of the library involved the immunoSEQ multiplex PCR assay. The immuneACCESS repertoire file appears here via TCRdb, limited to in-frame rearrangements. These files lack a portion of the clones; in checked studies, under half of the deficit traces to unresolved V genes, and the cause of the others is not known. In all, the sample holds under 100,000 clones, and less than 95% of those were seen once. The top ten hold roughly 2.5% of the sample. The CDR3 contains 14 residues, cysteine and phenylalanine counted. The DNA shown is the 42-base CDR3, in frame from base 1. V is shortened by 5 bases, J by 4 bases, and the region joining them spans 12 bases. CDR1 and CDR2, per the germline V gene, are SGHAT and FQNNGV. The sample originates from a study of T cell changes during pregnancy in multiple sclerosis (dated by TCRdb to about 2019). About the full investigation: The study looked at changes in the T cell repertoire across pregnancy in women with multiple sclerosis.

The rearrangement combines TRBV11-2 with TRBJ1-5; no D gene can be assigned with confidence. The receptor was isolated from a female donor with multiple sclerosis, enrolled in a pregnancy study. Sequenced here: peripheral blood, sampled in the third trimester of pregnancy. The CDR3 protein is CASSRTGVNQPQHF. The nucleotide sequence is given as TGTGCCAGCAGCCGGACTGGGGTAAATCAGCCCCAGCATTTT.